These 29 T cell receptor beta chains share one sample of origin, sequenced in a study of blood T cell repertoires in COVID-19. Clones were read by immunoSEQ multiplex PCR, and TCRdb kept only the in-frame ones, dropping some. The sample shows some 130,000 clones, approximately 90% of them seen only once. The sequencing sample was made of peripheral blood. Receptors were obtained from a man between 65 and 85 years old with active COVID-19.

This chain joins TRBV24-1 and TRBJ2-3; D not certain. CDR1 and CDR2 from the germline V gene are KGHDR and SFDVKD. This CDR3 contains 11 residues. V was shortened by 5 bases and J by 6 bases, with 5 bases between the two germline ends. In nucleotides, the CDR3 is TGTGCCACCAGTGTCCGGGATACGCAGTATTTT. Translating gives CATSVRDTQYF.

The chain has TRBV7-9 and TRBJ2-7; 11 nucleotides match TRBD2. J was trimmed by 5 bases and V by 1 base; bases with no gene match: 4. The CDR3 loop spans 15 amino acids. From germline, CDR1 is SEHNR and CDR2 FQNEAQ (reference sequence). CDR3 coding DNA: TGTGCCAGCAGCTTAGGGACTAGCGGGTCCGACGAGCAGTACTTC. Its protein is CASSLGTSGSDEQYF.

The chain links TRBV5-6 to TRBJ1-2; possibly TRBD1 for D (5 bases). This CDR3 is built from 14 residues. The V and J ends lost 4 bases and 4 bases respectively, with 14 bases between them. Germline loops: CDR1 SGHDT, CDR2 YYEEEE. This chain's CDR3 is CASSTSWGPYGYTF. In DNA, the CDR3 is TGTGCCAGCAGCACCAGCTGGGGCCCCTATGGCTACACCTTC.

This clone was detected only a few times. The chain links TRBV18 to TRBJ2-1; D may be TRBD2 (6 bases). Germline lookup yields CDR1 KGHSH and CDR2 LQKENI. Trimming took off 3 bases at V and 4 bases at J, with 10 bases between the two ends. The CDR3 has 14 amino acids. CDR3 amino acids: CASSPGTQYNEQFF. For the CDR3, the DNA is TGTGCCAGCTCACCGGGGACTCAATACAATGAGCAGTTCTTC.

The V call is TRBV10-3, the J call TRBJ2-5; 10 nucleotides match TRBD2. The V gene end was trimmed by 3 bases and the J gene end by 2 bases; junction bases not matched to a gene: 9. The CDR3 is 17 residues long. CDR1 and CDR2 (germline): ENHRY, SYGVKD. The CDR3: CAISEVPGLASQETQYF. CDR3 DNA: TGTGCCATCAGTGAAGTTCCGGGACTAGCGTCTCAAGAGACCCAGTACTTC.

V usage is TRBV5-4 and J usage is TRBJ1-1; D unresolved. Germline CDR1 is SGHNT and CDR2 is YYREEE (reference sequence). The CDR3 contains 14 residues. V was pared by 2 bases and J by 5 bases, with 13 bases between. The CDR3 sequence: CASSLRQAPTEAFF. As DNA, the CDR3 is TGTGCCAGCAGCTTAAGGCAGGCTCCGACTGAAGCTTTCTTT. Based on the CDR3 plus reference TRBV5-4 and TRBJ1-1, the full variable domain is ETGVTQSPTHLIKTRGQQVTLRCSSQSGHNTVSWYQQALGQGPQFIFQYYREEENGRGNFPPRFSGLQFPNYSSELNVNALELDDSALYLCASSLRQAPTEAFFGQGTRLTVV.

The V and J genes are TRBV5-4 and TRBJ2-7; TRBD1 matches at 11 bases. Germline CDR1 reads SGHNT; CDR2 reads YYREEE (reference sequence). This CDR3 contains 14 residues. V shed 2 bases and J 4 bases; nucleotides not matched to a gene: 2. The CDR3 loop reads CASSFGTGGYEQYF. In nucleotides, the CDR3 is TGTGCCAGCAGCTTCGGGACAGGGGGTTACGAGCAGTACTTC. Filled out from reference TRBV5-4 and TRBJ2-7, the complete variable domain reads ETGVTQSPTHLIKTRGQQVTLRCSSQSGHNTVSWYQQALGQGPQFIFQYYREEENGRGNFPPRFSGLQFPNYSSELNVNALELDDSALYLCASSFGTGGYEQYFGPGTRLTVT.

The chain employs TRBV13 and TRBJ2-1; the match to TRBD2 covers 8 bases. Germline values: CDR1 PRHDT, CDR2 FYEKMQ (reference sequence). Trimming took 2 bases from V and 6 from J; bases not matched to a gene: 6. The CDR3 loop spans 15 amino acids. CDR3 sequence: CASSLKGLGTNEQFF. The CDR3 nucleotides are TGTGCCAGCAGCTTAAAGGGACTAGGGACCAATGAGCAGTTCTTC.

The V call is TRBV11-2, the J call TRBJ2-2; D unresolved. Trimming took off 7 bases at V and 5 bases at J, with 17 bases between the two ends. CDR3 size: 15 residues. Germline assignment: CDR1 SGHAT and CDR2 FQNNGV. CDR3 residues: CASTLTIPGTGELFF. DNA for the CDR3: TGTGCCAGCACCCTAACAATTCCAGGTACCGGGGAGCTGTTTTTT.

This clone has a single count. The chain carries TRBV5-1 and TRBJ2-3; TRBD2 matches at 7 bases. The CDR3 consists of 15 residues. Germline V gene sequence: CDR1 SGHRS, CDR2 YFSETQ. V lost 5 bases, J lost 0 bases, and 6 bases stayed unmatched. The CDR3 DNA reads TGCGCCAGCAGGGGAGGGTTTTCTAGCACAGATACGCAGTATTTT. It yields the protein CASRGGFSSTDTQYF.

The chain recombines TRBV21-1 with TRBJ1-3; the table calls TRBD1, which could not be checked here. TRBV21-1 is designated a pseudogene. The CDR3 is made up of 17 amino acids. Written as DNA, the CDR3 is TGTGCCAGCAGCCTTCGATCAGGGGCAGGCTCTGGAAACACCATATATTTT. It is translated as CASSLRSGAGSGNTIYF.

The genes are TRBV6-5 and TRBJ1-1, with D hard to call. The CDR3 is made up of 13 amino acids. V lost 7 bases to trimming and J lost 5 bases, with 14 bases between them. CDR1 and CDR2 from the germline V gene are MNHEY and SVGAGI. Written as DNA, the CDR3 is TGTGCCAGCAACCCTATATACGATACTGAAGCTTTCTTT. Its protein is CASNPIYDTEAFF.

V is TRBV30 and J is TRBJ2-7, with 7 bases aligning to TRBD1. CDR3 length: 12 amino acids. Germline-derived CDR1 and CDR2 are GTSNPN and SVGIG (reference sequence). V was pared by 1 base and J by 3 bases, with 0 bases of the junction left unmatched. The CDR3 sequence is CAWSGTGYEQYF. CDR3 nucleotide sequence: TGTGCCTGGAGTGGGACAGGCTACGAGCAGTACTTC.

V is TRBV18 and J is TRBJ1-5; 9 nucleotides agree with TRBD1. The CDR3 runs 16 residues. Germline V gene lookup returns CDR1 KGHSH and CDR2 LQKENI. The V gene end was trimmed by 3 bases and the J gene end by 0 bases; junction bases not matched to a gene: 3. CDR3 bases: TGTGCCAGCTCACCGGGGACAGGGCCTAGCAATCAGCCCCAGCATTTT. The encoded protein is CASSPGTGPSNQPQHF.

The chain couples TRBV5-5 to TRBJ2-1, with D tentatively TRBD2 (6 bases). Between the trimmed V and J ends, which lost 3 bases and 9 bases, there was a span of 16 bases. Germline CDR1 reads SGHKS; CDR2 reads YYEKEE (reference sequence). This CDR3 region has 14 residues. The CDR3 nucleotides read TGTGCCAGCAGCTCGTACCTTTTGGGGGGTGAGCAGTTCTTC. It codes for CASSSYLLGGEQFF.

This clone has a handful of counts. The chain couples TRBV2 to TRBJ2-7; 7 nucleotides line up with TRBD2. Per the germline V gene, CDR1 is SNHLY and CDR2 is FYNNEI. The CDR3 loop spans 14 amino acids. The trim removed 3 bases at V and 5 bases at J, leaving 7 bases unmatched. The CDR3 DNA reads as TGTGCCAGCAGTGATCTAGCGGCTAACAACGAGCAGTACTTC. It yields the protein CASSDLAANNEQYF.

This clone has just one count. This chain links TRBV28 with TRBJ2-7; 7 bases fit TRBD1. There are 16 residues in the CDR3. Germline values: CDR1 MDHEN, CDR2 SYDVKM. Trimming removed 2 bases from V and 7 bases from J; junction bases left unmatched: 14. As DNA, the CDR3 is TGTGCCAGCAGTTTAAGGGGGCAGACGGTAGTTCGGGAGCAGTACTTC. It yields the protein CASSLRGQTVVREQYF.

V is TRBV2 and J is TRBJ2-7, with 8 positions matching TRBD2. This CDR3 comprises 16 residues. V was clipped by 6 bases and J by 4 bases; unmatched bases: 14. Looked up from germline, CDR1 is SNHLY and CDR2 is FYNNEI. CDR3 region: CASRIGLAGVTYEQYF. DNA for the CDR3: TGTGCCAGCAGGATCGGGCTAGCGGGCGTCACTTACGAGCAGTACTTC.

This chain connects TRBV7-2 to TRBJ2-7; 7 bases fit TRBD1. V was pared by 3 bases and J by 3 bases, with 14 bases of the junction left unmatched. This CDR3 is 17 amino acids long. Germline CDR1 and CDR2: SGHTA and FQGNSA. CDR3 sequence reads: CASSFQFTRTGLYEQYF. CDR3 in DNA: TGTGCCAGCAGCTTCCAATTTACTCGGACAGGACTCTACGAGCAGTACTTC.

V gene TRBV28 combines with J gene TRBJ2-1; possible D gene TRBD2, 7 bases. The CDR3 covers 14 residues. Germline loops: CDR1 MDHEN, CDR2 SYDVKM. V lost 7 bases and J lost 10, with 20 bases in between. CDR3 residues: CASTEGGGPGEQFF. The CDR3 region has the DNA TGTGCCAGCACCGAGGGAGGGGGGCCTGGCGAGCAGTTCTTC.

The rearrangement uses TRBV5-1 and TRBJ2-3; TRBD2 agrees at 7 bases. V lost 4 bases, J lost 2 bases, and 4 bases stayed unmatched. Germline CDR1 is SGHRS and CDR2 is YFSETQ. The CDR3 runs 14 residues. CDR3 bases: TGCGCCAGCAGCCTAGGGACTACCACAGATACGCAGTATTTT. Translating gives CASSLGTTTDTQYF.

V usage is TRBV28 and J usage is TRBJ1-5; D might be TRBD1 (6 bases). CDR1 and CDR2 from the germline V gene are MDHEN and SYDVKM. Trimming took off 5 bases at V and 3 bases at J, with 11 bases between the two ends. The CDR3 has 14 amino acids. In DNA, the CDR3 is TGTGCCAGCAGTCGACAGGTGTACAATCAGCCCCAGCATTTT. It translates to CASSRQVYNQPQHF.

V usage is TRBV28 and J usage is TRBJ2-1; 7 bases map to TRBD2. The CDR3 contains 15 residues. Germline CDR1 is MDHEN and CDR2 is SYDVKM. J was trimmed by 8 bases and V by 4 bases; bases with no gene match: 11. This chain's CDR3 is CASSSRGRAMDEQFF. Written as DNA, the CDR3 is TGTGCCAGCAGTTCAAGAGGGAGGGCCATGGATGAGCAGTTCTTC.

The chain recombines TRBV3-1 (or the pseudogene TRBV3-2) with TRBJ2-3, with a weak D call TRBD1 (5 bases). Germline V lookup: CDR1 LGHDT, CDR2 YNNKEL (reference sequence). The CDR3 length is 15 residues. V was shortened by 6 bases and J by 1 base, with 14 bases between the two germline ends. CDR3 coding DNA: TGTGCCAGCAGACCTCAGGGTTCTGGCACAGATACGCAGTATTTT. This sequence encodes CASRPQGSGTDTQYF.

This clone was observed once. Other DNA sequences from this sample encode an identical CDR3 as well. V and J are TRBV2 and TRBJ2-7, with 13 positions matching TRBD2. CDR1 and CDR2 from the germline V gene are SNHLY and FYNNEI. This CDR3 comprises 15 residues. The trim removed 4 bases at V and 6 bases at J, leaving 6 bases unmatched. The DNA for the CDR3 is TGTGCCAGCAGTGGGACTAGCGGGAGCCTGGGCGAGCAGTACTTC. Translation: CASSGTSGSLGEQYF.

This clone was seen just once. The genes are TRBV27 and TRBJ1-1, with unresolved D. This CDR3 is built from 14 residues. V lost 7 bases and J 1 base, leaving 13 bases between the germline ends. The germline gives CDR1 MNHEY, CDR2 SMNVEV (reference sequence). The CDR3 sequence is CASTALEANTEAFF. Here the CDR3 DNA reads TGTGCCAGCACCGCCCTAGAGGCGAACACTGAAGCTTTCTTT.

The chain joins TRBV6-5 to TRBJ2-2, with D tentatively TRBD2 (5 bases). The CDR3 is made up of 14 amino acids. Trimming removed 6 bases at V and 6 bases at J, with 14 bases between. From germline, CDR1 is MNHEY and CDR2 SVGAGI. The CDR3 is CASRTVLVSGELFF. The CDR3 DNA reads as TGTGCCAGCAGGACCGTACTAGTCTCCGGGGAGCTGTTTTTT.

V usage is TRBV2 and J usage is TRBJ2-3; 9 nucleotides match TRBD1. The J segment lost 3 bases and the V segment lost 6 bases, leaving 10 bases of the junction unmatched. This CDR3 spans 16 amino acids. From germline, CDR1 is SNHLY and CDR2 FYNNEI. CDR3 in amino acids: CASSPGQGKATDTQYF. For the CDR3, the DNA is TGTGCCAGCAGCCCCGGACAGGGGAAGGCGACAGATACGCAGTATTTT.

This clone was recorded a few times. This chain joins TRBV21-1 and TRBJ2-5; TRBD1, the table's D call, lacks a check against the DNA. TRBV21-1 is given as a pseudogene. This CDR3 is built from 17 residues. In DNA, the CDR3 is TGTGCCAGCAGCAAAGTAGGGGGACACCTTCAGGGGGAGACCCAGTACTTC. Its protein is CASSKVGGHLQGETQYF.